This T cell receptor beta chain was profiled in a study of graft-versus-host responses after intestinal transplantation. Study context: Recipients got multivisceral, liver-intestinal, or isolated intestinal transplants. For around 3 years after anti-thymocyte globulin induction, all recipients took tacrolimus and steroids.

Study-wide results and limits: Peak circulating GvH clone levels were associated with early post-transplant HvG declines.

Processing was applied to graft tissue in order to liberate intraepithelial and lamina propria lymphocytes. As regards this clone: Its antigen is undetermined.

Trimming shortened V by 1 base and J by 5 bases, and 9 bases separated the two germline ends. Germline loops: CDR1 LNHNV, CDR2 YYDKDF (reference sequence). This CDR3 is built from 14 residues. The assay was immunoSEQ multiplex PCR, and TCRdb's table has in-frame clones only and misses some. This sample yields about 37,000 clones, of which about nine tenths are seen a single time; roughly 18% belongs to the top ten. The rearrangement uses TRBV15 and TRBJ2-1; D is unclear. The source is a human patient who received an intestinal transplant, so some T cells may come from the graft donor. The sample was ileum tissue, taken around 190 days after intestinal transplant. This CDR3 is CATSRVGPDNEQFF. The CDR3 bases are TGTGCCACCAGCAGAGTTGGGCCAGACAATGAGCAGTTCTTC. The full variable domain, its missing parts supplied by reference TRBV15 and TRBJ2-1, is DAMVIQNPRYQVTQFGKPVTLSCSQTLNHNVMYWYQQKSSQAPKLLFHYYDKDFNNEADTPDNFQSRRPNTSFCFLDIRSPGLGDTAMYLCATSRVGPDNEQFFGPGTRLTVL.